The 19 T cell receptor beta chains listed next were all sequenced from one sample in a study of cytomegalovirus exposure and HLA in healthy donors. Sequencing used immunoSEQ multiplex PCR; TCRdb keeps in-frame clones, though not all of them. The data hold about 120,000 clones, with more than 75% observed a single time. The sample consisted of PBMCs. The source of these receptors is a man between 18 and 29 years old in good health and CMV-seronegative.

The rearrangement uses TRBV7-6 and TRBJ2-7; TRBD2 might be the D (7 bases). The CDR3 runs 16 residues. Trimming stripped 1 base from V and 2 bases from J, with 15 bases between. Germline CDR1 reads SGHVS; CDR2 reads FNYEAQ. CDR3 sequence reads: CASSLVGGRGTYEQYF. The CDR3 DNA reads TGTGCCAGCAGCTTAGTGGGGGGGCGGGGAACCTACGAGCAGTACTTC.

In DNA form, the CDR3 reads TGTGCCAGCAGTCTTGATGGCTACACCTTC. Protein: CASSLDGYTF. The rearrangement uses TRBV7-9 and TRBJ1-2; no reliable D call. Germline lookup yields CDR1 SEHNR and CDR2 FQNEAQ (reference sequence). Trimming removed 6 bases at V and 6 bases at J, with 5 bases between. The CDR3 has 10 residues.

This chain uses TRBV6-6 with TRBJ1-2; D is uncertain. The CDR3 length is 15 residues. Trimming stripped 0 bases from V and 7 bases from J, with 15 bases between. Per the germline V gene, CDR1 is MNHNY and CDR2 is SVGAGI (reference sequence). CDR3 protein: CASSYSATGGSGYTF. The CDR3 DNA sequence: TGTGCCAGCAGTTACTCCGCTACCGGCGGGAGTGGCTACACCTTC.

The chain employs TRBV11-2 and TRBJ1-1; 7 positions match TRBD1. In germline, CDR1 is SGHAT, CDR2 FQNNGV. V was clipped by 2 bases and J by 2 bases; unmatched bases: 5. This CDR3 has 15 residues. For the CDR3, the DNA is TGTGCCAGCAGCTTAAACAGGGGCGCAAACACTGAAGCTTTCTTT. It codes for CASSLNRGANTEAFF.

The genes are TRBV5-6 and TRBJ1-4; TRBD1 might be the D (6 bases). V was pared by 4 bases and J by 4 bases, with 14 bases between. The CDR3 length is 15 residues. CDR1 and CDR2 from the germline V gene are SGHDT and YYEEEE. Here the CDR3 reads CASSANRESNEKLFF. DNA for the CDR3: TGTGCCAGCAGCGCAAACAGGGAGAGTAATGAAAAACTGTTTTTT.

This chain links TRBV5-4 with TRBJ2-7; weak D call: TRBD2 (5 bases). CDR1 and CDR2 (germline): SGHNT, YYREEE (reference sequence). The V end lost 0 bases, the J end lost 5 bases, and 15 bases lay between the germline ends. The CDR3 runs to 15 residues. In DNA form, the CDR3 reads TGTGCCAGCAGCTTGGGGCTGCGAGAAGCGGACGAGCAGTACTTC. It translates to CASSLGLREADEQYF.

J is TRBJ2-7 and V is TRBV7-9; the match to TRBD1 covers 9 bases. The CDR3 has 14 amino acids. V gave up 5 bases and J gave up 0 bases; unmatched junction bases: 2. Germline CDR1 is SEHNR and CDR2 is FQNEAQ (reference sequence). This CDR3 is CASSQQGASYEQYF. CDR3 DNA: TGTGCCAGCAGCCAACAGGGGGCCTCCTACGAGCAGTACTTC.

The rearrangement joins TRBV5-1 to TRBJ1-2; D remains ambiguous. Trimming took 0 bases from V and 4 from J, leaving 4 bases between them. The CDR3 sequence is 12 residues long. Germline loops: CDR1 SGHRS, CDR2 YFSETQ. The CDR3 DNA reads as TGCGCCAGCAGCTTGGACAGCTATGGCTACACCTTC. It codes for CASSLDSYGYTF.

The chain has TRBV4-1 and TRBJ2-2, with 11 bases fitting TRBD2. The CDR3 has 19 residues. Trimming removed 1 base from V and 4 bases from J; junction bases left unmatched: 11. Germline-derived CDR1 and CDR2 are MGHRA and YSYEKL. The CDR3 nucleotides are TGCGCCAGCAGCCAAGTAGGGTTAGCGGGGGGGCCGAGCACCGGGGAGCTGTTTTTT. This encodes CASSQVGLAGGPSTGELFF.

On this clone: The sample contains more than one DNA sequence encoding this CDR3. V gene TRBV6-1 combines with J gene TRBJ1-5, with 10 bases that match TRBD1. V trimming: 2 bases; J trimming: 1 base; junction bases outside the gene matches: 2. Germline CDR1 and CDR2: MNHNS and SASEGT. The CDR3 has 16 amino acids. The DNA for the CDR3 is TGTGCCAGCAGTGAATGGACAGGGGGGAGCAATCAGCCCCAGCATTTT. It encodes CASSEWTGGSNQPQHF.

This sequence joins TRBV6-6 and TRBJ1-5; D gene unclear. The CDR3 is 15 residues long. The V end was cut by 6 bases, the J end by 3 bases, with 15 bases between. The germline CDR1 and CDR2 sequences are MNHNY and SVGAGI (reference sequence). The chain's CDR3 is CASRKLQRDNQPQHF. The CDR3 coding sequence is TGTGCCAGCAGAAAACTTCAGCGAGACAATCAGCCCCAGCATTTT.

The chain employs TRBV30 and TRBJ1-6; D is perhaps TRBD1 (5 bases). This CDR3 region has 11 residues. V was clipped by 7 bases and J by 18 bases, with 19 bases between them. Per germline, CDR1 GTSNPN and CDR2 SVGIG (reference sequence). DNA of the CDR3: TGTGCCTCCGACAGTTCCTCCACCCACCACTTT. Its translation: CASDSSSTHHF.

The chain links TRBV7-9 to TRBJ2-7; 8 nucleotides align to TRBD1. V lost 5 bases, J lost 6 bases, and 12 bases stayed unmatched. The CDR3 totals 15 residues. CDR1 and CDR2 (germline): SEHNR, FQNEAQ (reference sequence). CDR3 nucleotides: TGTGCCAGCAGCCCCGGTGGGGGACAGGCCCTCGAGCAGTACTTC. Translating it yields CASSPGGGQALEQYF.

The V gene is TRBV27, the J gene TRBJ2-6, with D perhaps matching TRBD1 (6 bases). Per germline, CDR1 MNHEY and CDR2 SMNVEV (reference sequence). The V gene lost 3 bases and the J gene lost 3 bases, with 12 bases spanning the gap. The CDR3 runs 16 residues. CDR3 in amino acids: CASSLTGGYGANVLTF. In DNA, the CDR3 is TGTGCCAGCAGTTTGACAGGCGGATATGGGGCCAACGTCCTGACTTTC.

The rearrangement links TRBV5-1 to TRBJ2-2; a weak D match, TRBD1 (6 bases). The CDR3 contains 14 residues. CDR1 SGHRS and CDR2 YFSETQ come from the germline V gene. Trimming removed 3 bases at V and 5 bases at J, with 11 bases between. This CDR3 is CASSSGTLTGELFF. CDR3 coding DNA: TGCGCCAGCAGCTCCGGGACACTAACCGGGGAGCTGTTTTTT. The full variable domain, in which reference TRBV5-1 and TRBJ2-2 provide the parts outside the CDR3, is KAGVTQTPRYLIKTRGQQVTLSCSPISGHRSVSWYQQTPGQGLQFLFEYFSETQRNKGNFPGRFSGRQFSNSRSEMNVSTLELGDSALYLCASSSGTLTGELFFGEGSRLTVL.

CDR3 nucleotides: TGTGCCTGGAAAGTAGGGATACTAGTCCAAGAGACCCAGTACTTC. Its translation: CAWKVGILVQETQYF. V and J are TRBV30 and TRBJ2-5; D may be TRBD2 (5 bases). V shed 4 bases and J shed 1 base, with 16 bases lying between them. Germline-derived CDR1 and CDR2 are GTSNPN and SVGIG (reference sequence). This CDR3 is 15 amino acids long.

This clone was seen just once. The rearrangement joins TRBV6-5 to TRBJ2-7, with D uncertain. The germline V gene has CDR1 MNHEY and CDR2 SVGAGI. Trimming pared 2 bases from V and 5 bases from J, leaving 4 bases between. This CDR3 spans 11 amino acids. The CDR3 bases are TGTGCCAGCAGTTACCTCCACGAGCAGTACTTC. It is translated as CASSYLHEQYF.

This clone was seen a single time. The rearrangement links TRBV7-9 to TRBJ1-5; the match to TRBD1 covers 8 bases. The CDR3 runs to 14 residues. J gave up 6 bases and V 5 bases, and 6 bases lay outside the gene matches. Germline-derived CDR1 and CDR2 are SEHNR and FQNEAQ (reference sequence). The CDR3 DNA is TGTGCCAGCAGCCCGACAGGGGCTGGTCAGCCCCAGCATTTT. Residues: CASSPTGAGQPQHF.

The gene calls are TRBV27 and TRBJ1-1; D gene unclear. The germline V gene has CDR1 MNHEY and CDR2 SMNVEV (reference sequence). Trimming left V 0 bases short and J 0 bases short, with 8 bases between. CDR3 length: 15 residues. As DNA, the CDR3 is TGTGCCAGCAGTTTATCGCCAAACATGAACACTGAAGCTTTCTTT. Translating it yields CASSLSPNMNTEAFF.